This is a list of T cell receptor beta chains from one sample in a study of blood T cells in healthy people across ages. TCRdb itself ran the 5' RACE reads through MiXCR, one entry per CDR3 protein. The sample carries some 1,500,000 distinct CDR3 sequences, around 40% recorded once. Source material: blood. These receptors were collected from a woman aged 18-29 years in good health. CDR3s include the opening cysteine and the closing phenylalanine or tryptophan. Fields, in order: D gene, clone size, V gene, J gene, CDR3 DNA, CDR3 protein. A D gene is named only where the DNA matches it firmly. Where a row states a size, it is once, few, many or the class of an expanded clone; other rows omit it.

TRBD1,NA,TRBV3-1,TRBJ1-4,TGTGCCAGCAGCCAAGCGAAGACAGGGGGCTCTAATGAAAAACTGTTTTTT,CASSQAKTGGSNEKLFF
NA,NA,TRBV10-3,TRBJ1-2,TGTGCCATCAGGAGTAGGGAGGACCATGGCTACACCTTC,CAIRSREDHGYTF
TRBD2,NA,TRBV4-3,TRBJ2-3,TGCGCCAGCAGCCAAGATTTGTCTAGCGGGAGTTTAGATACGCAGTATTTT,CASSQDLSSGSLDTQYF
NA,NA,TRBV6-1,TRBJ2-7,TGTGCCAGCGGACGCCGTGGGTTAACGGCCTACGAGCAGTACTTC,CASGRRGLTAYEQYF
TRBD1,NA,TRBV7-2,TRBJ1-2,TGTGCCAGCAGTCGGGGACAGGGCTTTGGCTACACCTTC,CASSRGQGFGYTF
NA,NA,TRBV7-8,TRBJ1-1,TGTGCCAGCAGCTTACGGGACCTCTCTCAGAACACTGAAGCTTTCTTT,CASSLRDLSQNTEAFF
NA,few,TRBV20-1,TRBJ2-1,TGCAGTGCTCAAGACAGTGTAGATGAGCAGTTCTTC,CSAQDSVDEQFF
TRBD2,NA,TRBV7-7,TRBJ2-1,TGTGCTAGCAGCTTGGGCGGGAGTGTCTACAATGAGCAGTTCTTC,CASSLGGSVYNEQFF
TRBD1,NA,TRBV29-1,TRBJ1-1,TGCAGCGTTGACGCAGGGACAGGGGGCAGTGAAGCTTTCTTT,CSVDAGTGGSEAFF
TRBD1,few,TRBV2,TRBJ1-1,TGTGCCAGCAGATATGACAGGGGGCGTGAAGCTTTCTTT,CASRYDRGREAFF
NA,NA,TRBV28,TRBJ2-7,TGTGCCAGCAGTTTATCCTATGGTAGCCAAGGCTACGAGCAGTACTTC,CASSLSYGSQGYEQYF
NA,few,TRBV6-6,TRBJ2-2,TGTGCCAGCAGTACCCCTCGCACCGGGGAGCTGTTTTTT,CASSTPRTGELFF
NA,NA,TRBV7-2,TRBJ2-2,TGTGCCAGCAGCTTACAGGGTCTTGGAACCGGGGAGCTGTTTTTT,CASSLQGLGTGELFF
NA,once,TRBV11-2,TRBJ2-4,TGTGCCAGCAGAGCAGGGAACATTCAGTACTTC,CASRAGNIQYF
NA,few,TRBV9,TRBJ2-5,TGTGCCAGCAGCGTACAGTGGGTTGGTGAAGAGACCCAGTACTTC,CASSVQWVGEETQYF
NA,many,TRBV12-3/TRBV12-4,TRBJ1-1,TGTGCCAGCAGTTACCAGGGGTTCGACACTGAAGCTTTCTTT,CASSYQGFDTEAFF
NA,NA,TRBV4-1,TRBJ2-1,TGCGCCAGCAGCCAAGGTTTTAGCGTCTCCTCTTCCAATGAGCAGTTCTTC,CASSQGFSVSSSNEQFF
TRBD1,NA,TRBV12-3/TRBV12-4,TRBJ2-2,TGTGCCAGCAGTTTGTTACAGGGGGTTACCGGGGAGCTGTTTTTT,CASSLLQGVTGELFF
TRBD1,few,TRBV6-5,TRBJ2-5,TGTGCCAGCAGTTTGACAGGGGGGATCCAAGAGACCCAGTACTTC,CASSLTGGIQETQYF
NA,NA,TRBV5-6,TRBJ2-1,TGTGCCAGCAGCTTGGGTGGCGGGCTAGTTCAGTTCTTC,CASSLGGGLVQFF
NA,few,TRBV20-1,TRBJ1-2,TGCAGTGCCCGGCATAGGGGTAGTGGTGGCTACACCTTC,CSARHRGSGGYTF
TRBD2,NA,TRBV9,TRBJ2-1,TGTGCCAGCAGCGCCCCGGGAGGCCCCCTCAATGAGCAGTTCTTC,CASSAPGGPLNEQFF
NA,NA,TRBV27,TRBJ1-1,TGTGCCAGCAAGTCGTATAGTCGGTACACTGAAGCTTTCTTT,CASKSYSRYTEAFF
TRBD2,NA,TRBV7-9,TRBJ2-1,TGTGCCAGCAGCACACTAGCGGGGGCGCTCCTGAATGAGCAGTTCTTC,CASSTLAGALLNEQFF
NA,NA,TRBV3-1,TRBJ2-2,TGTGCCAGCAGCCAAGGACCCAGACCCGGGGAGCTGTTTTTT,CASSQGPRPGELFF
NA,few,TRBV12-3/TRBV12-4,TRBJ2-2,TGTGCCAGCAGTTTAAAGGGTCCCGGGGAGCTGTTTTTT,CASSLKGPGELFF
NA,many,TRBV7-2,TRBJ1-1,TGTGCCAGCAGCTTAGCCACAGCCCGGAACACTGAAGCTTTCTTT,CASSLATARNTEAFF
TRBD2,NA,TRBV28,TRBJ2-5,TGTGCCAGCAGCTCTCCGGCTAGCGGGGATGGAGGAGGGCAGTACTTC,CASSSPASGDGGGQYF
TRBD1,few,TRBV27,TRBJ1-5,TGTGCCAGCTCCTGGGGGACAGGGTGGCCCCAGCATTTT,CASSWGTGWPQHF
TRBD1,few,TRBV7-2,TRBJ2-7,TGTGCCAGCAGCAAAGGACAGGGTTTTGTCCACGAGCAGTACTTC,CASSKGQGFVHEQYF
NA,NA,TRBV19,TRBJ1-5,TGTGCCAGTAGTATAGATCCAGCCCAGCCCCAGCATTTT,CASSIDPAQPQHF
TRBD2,NA,TRBV7-3,TRBJ2-1,TGTGCCAGCAGCTTAGACAGCGGGAGAGCGGGTGAGCAGTTCTTC,CASSLDSGRAGEQFF
NA,many,TRBV12-3/TRBV12-4,TRBJ2-1,TGTGCCAGCAAACCGGGGGTTGGGAGCTCCTACAATGAGCAGTTCTTC,CASKPGVGSSYNEQFF
NA,NA,TRBV20-1,TRBJ2-4,TGCAGTGCTAGAAGTCTCAAAAACATTCAGTACTTC,CSARSLKNIQYF
NA,NA,TRBV4-1,TRBJ1-2,TGCGCCAGCAGCCAAAAGGGGGGAGATGGCTACACCTTC,CASSQKGGDGYTF
NA,NA,TRBV4-1,TRBJ1-6,TGCGCCAGCAGCCAAGCACGGGACGATAATTCACCCCTCCACTTT,CASSQARDDNSPLHF
TRBD2,NA,TRBV11-2,TRBJ2-1,TGTGCCAGCAGCTCCGGGACTAGCGGGAGCATTGAGCAGTTCTTC,CASSSGTSGSIEQFF
NA,NA,TRBV7-2,TRBJ2-1,TGTACCAGCAGCTTACGGGAAGGTCGGAATGAGCAGTTCTTC,CTSSLREGRNEQFF
NA,NA,TRBV28,TRBJ2-1,TGTGCCAGCGTTTCTTATTCGGTGAGGTACAATGAGCAGTTCTTC,CASVSYSVRYNEQFF
NA,few,TRBV3-1,TRBJ2-3,TGTGCCAGCAGCCCGGACTACCCAACAGATACGCAGTATTTT,CASSPDYPTDTQYF
NA,NA,TRBV3-1,TRBJ1-5,TGTGCCAGCAGCCCATACAGGGAAAATCAGCCCCAGCATTTT,CASSPYRENQPQHF
NA,NA,TRBV29-1,TRBJ2-7,TGCAGCGTTGCGGGTTATGACGAGCAGTACTTC,CSVAGYDEQYF
TRBD2,once,TRBV4-2,TRBJ2-3,TGTGCCAGCAGCCGGGGGAGGGAAAGGACAGATACGCAGTATTTT,CASSRGRERTDTQYF
NA,NA,TRBV12-3/TRBV12-4,TRBJ2-5,TGTGCCAGCAGTTTTAAGGGGTACCAAGAGACCCAGTACTTC,CASSFKGYQETQYF
TRBD1,NA,TRBV9,TRBJ1-2,TGTGCCAGCAGCGTAGTTGGGGGACAGGCTGAGAGCTACACCTTC,CASSVVGGQAESYTF
NA,few,TRBV12-3/TRBV12-4,TRBJ2-7,TGTGCCAGCAGTGCGACAGAGTTCCTCTACGAGCAGTACTTC,CASSATEFLYEQYF
TRBD1,few,TRBV7-2,TRBJ1-6,TGTGCCAGCAGCTTAGACAGGGGAACCAATTCACCCCTCCACTTT,CASSLDRGTNSPLHF
NA,NA,TRBV6-1,TRBJ2-4,TGTGCCAGCAGTGTTCGCAGGGAGGTGCGGAACATTCAGTACTTC,CASSVRREVRNIQYF
TRBD1,NA,TRBV20-1,TRBJ2-1,TGCAGTGCTTTCGACAGGGGGCAGTTCAATGAGCAGTTCTTC,CSAFDRGQFNEQFF
NA,NA,TRBV12-3/TRBV12-4,TRBJ1-4,TGTGCCAGCAGCCTAGGGGGGCCGGGGGCTAATGAAAAACTGTTTTTT,CASSLGGPGANEKLFF
NA,few,TRBV28,TRBJ1-1,TGTGCCAGCACCGGGGCCGGGACCGCGAACACTGAAGCTTTCTTT,CASTGAGTANTEAFF
NA,NA,TRBV9,TRBJ1-1,TGTACCAGCAGCTCCAATGTTGGGAACACTGAAGCTTTCTTT,CTSSSNVGNTEAFF
TRBD1,NA,TRBV7-9,TRBJ1-1,TGTGCCAGCAGCTTTTCAGGGGGGAAAACTGAAGCTTTCTTT,CASSFSGGKTEAFF